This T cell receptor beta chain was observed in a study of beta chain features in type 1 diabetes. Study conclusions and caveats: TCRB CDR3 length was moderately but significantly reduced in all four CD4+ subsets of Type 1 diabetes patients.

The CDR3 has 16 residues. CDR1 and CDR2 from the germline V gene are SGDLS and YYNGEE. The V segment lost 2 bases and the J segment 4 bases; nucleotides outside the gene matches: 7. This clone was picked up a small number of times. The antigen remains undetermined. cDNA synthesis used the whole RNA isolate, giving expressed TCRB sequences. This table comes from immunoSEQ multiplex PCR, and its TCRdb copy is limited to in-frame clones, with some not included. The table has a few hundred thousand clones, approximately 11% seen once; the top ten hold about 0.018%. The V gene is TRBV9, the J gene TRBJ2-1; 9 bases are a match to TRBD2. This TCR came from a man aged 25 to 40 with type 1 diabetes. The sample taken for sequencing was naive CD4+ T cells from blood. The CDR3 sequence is CASSVLAGGLYNEQFF. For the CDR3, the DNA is TGTGCCAGCAGCGTCCTTGCGGGGGGGCTATACAATGAGCAGTTCTTC. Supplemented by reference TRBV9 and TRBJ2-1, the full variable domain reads DSGVTQTPKHLITATGQRVTLRCSPRSGDLSVYWYQQSLDQGLQFLIQYYNGEERAKGNILERFSAQQFPDLHSELNLSSLELGDSALYFCASSVLAGGLYNEQFFGPGTRLTVL.